The clone carrying this TCR beta chain has a handful of counts. V gave up 3 bases and J gave up 6 bases; unmatched junction bases: 2. The CDR3 runs 14 residues. Germline V gene data show CDR1 as SGHNT and CDR2 as YYREEE (reference sequence). Time point meaning: pre-sensitization, week 0. The treatment: therapeutic diphenylcyclopropenone sensitization with weekly scalp DPC. This record comes from a study of human T cells and chemical hapten exposure. A single record per CDR3 protein comes from TCRdb applying MiXCR to the RACE reads. The table has roughly 100,000 distinct CDR3 sequences, around 9.5% seen once.

Material: whole blood, obtained in connection with sensitization to the hapten diphenylcyclopropenone (DPC). The sequence was collected from a woman aged 40 to 50 with alopecia areata. Some clones in this sample may be carry-over from other donors' samples. This sequence joins TRBV5-4 and TRBJ2-5; 13 bases line up with TRBD2. The CDR3 region has the DNA TGTGCCAGCAGCTGGGGGACTAGCGGGAAGACCCAGTACTTC. Protein: CASSWGTSGKTQYF.